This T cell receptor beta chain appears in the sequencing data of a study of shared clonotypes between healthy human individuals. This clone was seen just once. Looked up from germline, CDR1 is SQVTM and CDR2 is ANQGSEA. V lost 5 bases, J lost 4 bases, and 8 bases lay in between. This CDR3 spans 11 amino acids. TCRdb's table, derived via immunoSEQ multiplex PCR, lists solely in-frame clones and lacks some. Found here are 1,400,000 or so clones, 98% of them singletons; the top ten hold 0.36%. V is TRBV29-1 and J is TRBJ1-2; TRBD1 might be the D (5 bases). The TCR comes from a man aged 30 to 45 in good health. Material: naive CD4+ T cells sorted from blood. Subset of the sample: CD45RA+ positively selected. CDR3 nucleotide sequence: TGCAGCGTTTTTGGGGCCTATGGCTACACCTTC. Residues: CSVFGAYGYTF.